This TCR beta chain was captured in a study of shared clonotypes between healthy human individuals. TCRdb's copy holds only in-frame clones and misses some; the assay was immunoSEQ multiplex PCR. Among about 1 million clones, approximately 68% were seen once, and the ten largest hold approximately 1.5%. Germline lookup yields CDR1 SGDLS and CDR2 YYNGEE. Trimming took off 0 bases at V and 8 bases at J, with 11 bases between the two ends. This CDR3 region has 14 residues. Sequences were obtained from memory CD4+ T cells sorted from blood. Subset meaning: CD45RA-negative fraction. This receptor was obtained from a man aged 18-30 years in good health. The chain joins TRBV9 to TRBJ1-4, with D unresolved. CDR3 in amino acids: CASSVAQNGEKLFF. The CDR3 DNA reads as TGTGCCAGCAGCGTAGCTCAGAATGGGGAAAAACTGTTTTTT.